A selection of T cell receptor beta chains follows, all from one sample in a study of cytomegalovirus exposure and HLA in healthy donors. TCRdb keeps only in-frame clones here, not all; method: immunoSEQ multiplex PCR. The sample lists about 190,000 clones, 83% seen once, with 1.5% to 2% in the top ten. Sequencing was done on a sample of PBMCs. All receptors derive from a middle-aged man in good health and CMV-seropositive. CDR3s include the opening cysteine and the closing phenylalanine or tryptophan. A D gene is named only where the DNA matches it firmly. The size field is filled for only some rows; it gives once, few, many or a size class.

d_call	clone_size	j_call	v_call	cdr3_aa	cdr3_nt
-	-	TRBJ2-1	TRBV14	CASSPLGRRDEQFF	TGTGCCAGCAGCCCTCTGGGGAGACGGGATGAGCAGTTCTTC
-	-	TRBJ2-3	TRBV7-6	CASSSYTDTQYF	TGTGCCAGCAGCTCCTACACAGATACGCAGTATTTT
TRBD2	-	TRBJ2-3	TRBV27	CASSLWTSGRTDTQYF	TGTGCCAGCAGTCTCTGGACTAGCGGGAGGACAGATACGCAGTATTTT
-	-	TRBJ2-1	TRBV5-1	CASSLGGYNEQFF	TGCGCCAGCAGCTTGGGAGGTTACAATGAGCAGTTCTTC
TRBD2	few	TRBJ2-7	TRBV2	CASSPAGRAYEQYF	TGTGCCAGCAGTCCAGCGGGACGGGCCTACGAGCAGTACTTC
TRBD2	-	TRBJ2-1	TRBV6-6	CASSHSGTSLFF	TGTGCCAGCAGCCATTCCGGGACTAGCTTGTTCTTC
-	-	TRBJ2-7	TRBV5-4	CASSLRGYYEQYF	TGTGCCAGCAGCTTGCGCGGATACTACGAGCAGTACTTC
TRBD1	-	TRBJ2-5	TRBV7-9	CASSFMDRGETQYF	TGTGCCAGCAGCTTCATGGACAGGGGTGAGACCCAGTACTTC
-	-	TRBJ1-3	TRBV5-1	CASSFNGNSGNTIYF	TGCGCCAGCAGCTTCAACGGTAACTCTGGAAACACCATATATTTT
-	-	TRBJ2-7	TRBV9	CASSRSTESYEQYF	TGTGCCAGCAGCAGATCGACAGAGTCCTACGAGCAGTACTTC
-	-	TRBJ2-2	TRBV9	CASSVNRDGELFF	TGTGCCAGCAGCGTCAACAGGGACGGGGAGCTGTTTTTT
TRBD1	-	TRBJ1-2	TRBV28	CASRIRGRGYGYTF	TGTGCCAGCAGGATCAGGGGGCGCGGGTATGGCTACACCTTC
-	-	TRBJ2-1	TRBV11-3	CASSFGQTYNEQFF	TGTGCCAGCAGCTTCGGACAAACCTACAATGAGCAGTTCTTC
TRBD2	-	TRBJ2-1	TRBV19	CASSIDSGRALYEQFF	TGTGCCAGTAGTATAGATAGCGGGAGGGCCCTCTATGAGCAGTTCTTC
-	once	TRBJ2-7	TRBV27	CASSWGDSSYEQYF	TGTGCCAGCAGTTGGGGGGACAGCTCCTACGAGCAGTACTTC
-	once	TRBJ1-3	TRBV30	CAWSGQTGNTIYF	TGTGCCTGGAGTGGGCAGACTGGAAACACCATATATTTT
-	-	TRBJ2-3	TRBV7-9	CASIPLLTSTDTQYF	TGTGCCAGCATCCCGCTGTTGACTAGCACAGATACGCAGTATTTT
TRBD2	once	TRBJ2-7	TRBV5-1	CASSFVLIGASGSNEQYF	TGCGCCAGCAGCTTTGTGTTGATCGGGGCTAGCGGGAGTAACGAGCAGTACTTC
TRBD1	-	TRBJ2-2	TRBV6-1	CASSGEDQGQYTGELFF	TGTGCCAGCAGTGGGGAAGATCAGGGACAGTACACCGGGGAGCTGTTTTTT
-	-	TRBJ1-1	TRBV5-1	CASSAVQGVTEAFF	TGCGCCAGCAGCGCGGTACAGGGAGTCACTGAAGCTTTCTTT
-	-	TRBJ2-5	TRBV7-7	CASSHQETQYF	TGTGCCAGCAGCCATCAAGAGACCCAGTACTTC
-	few	TRBJ2-3	TRBV2	CASSEPYRESTDTQYF	TGTGCCAGCAGTGAACCGTACAGGGAAAGCACAGATACGCAGTATTTT
-	-	TRBJ2-1	TRBV7-9	CASSLSWPGEGNEQFF	TGTGCCAGCAGCTTAAGCTGGCCAGGGGAGGGGAATGAGCAGTTCTTC
-	-	TRBJ2-4	TRBV4-2	CASSPTTGSLAKNIQYF	TGTGCCAGCAGCCCTACCACAGGGAGCCTAGCCAAAAACATTCAGTACTTC
TRBD1	-	TRBJ2-7	TRBV10-1	CASSESGTGVYEQYF	TGCGCCAGCAGTGAGTCCGGGACAGGGGTTTACGAGCAGTACTTC
-	-	TRBJ1-1	TRBV19	CASSSRQDTEAFF	TGTGCCAGTAGTTCAAGACAGGACACTGAAGCTTTCTTT
-	-	TRBJ2-5	TRBV18	CASSPATGETQYF	TGTGCCAGCTCACCCGCAACCGGGGAGACCCAGTACTTC
TRBD1	-	TRBJ2-1	TRBV4-3	CASSQDPGGNEQFF	TGCGCCAGCAGCCAAGATCCAGGGGGCAATGAGCAGTTCTTC
TRBD1	-	TRBJ1-1	TRBV9	CASSVSGGLTEAFF	TGTGCCAGCAGCGTCTCAGGGGGCCTCACTGAAGCTTTCTTT
TRBD1	-	TRBJ1-1	TRBV18	CASSPTGQAVGAFF	TGTGCCAGCTCACCCACTGGACAGGCGGTTGGAGCTTTCTTT
-	-	TRBJ1-1	TRBV6-1	CASQSPGVGTEAFF	TGTGCCAGCCAATCACCCGGGGTAGGCACTGAAGCTTTCTTT
-	-	TRBJ1-5	TRBV5-4	CASSLDTDQPQHF	TGTGCCAGCAGCTTGGACACCGATCAGCCCCAGCATTTT
TRBD1	-	TRBJ2-5	TRBV7-7	CASSSGQGFQETQYF	TGTGCTAGCAGCTCAGGACAGGGATTCCAAGAGACCCAGTACTTC
-	-	TRBJ2-5	TRBV4-1	CASSQVALVETQYF	TGCGCCAGCAGCCAAGTAGCACTAGTAGAGACCCAGTACTTC
-	-	TRBJ2-1	TRBV29-1	CSVFDNEQFF	TGCAGCGTCTTTGACAATGAGCAGTTCTTC
TRBD1	-	TRBJ1-5	TRBV2	CASSERDRVDQPQHF	TGTGCCAGCAGTGAGAGGGACAGGGTGGATCAGCCCCAGCATTTT